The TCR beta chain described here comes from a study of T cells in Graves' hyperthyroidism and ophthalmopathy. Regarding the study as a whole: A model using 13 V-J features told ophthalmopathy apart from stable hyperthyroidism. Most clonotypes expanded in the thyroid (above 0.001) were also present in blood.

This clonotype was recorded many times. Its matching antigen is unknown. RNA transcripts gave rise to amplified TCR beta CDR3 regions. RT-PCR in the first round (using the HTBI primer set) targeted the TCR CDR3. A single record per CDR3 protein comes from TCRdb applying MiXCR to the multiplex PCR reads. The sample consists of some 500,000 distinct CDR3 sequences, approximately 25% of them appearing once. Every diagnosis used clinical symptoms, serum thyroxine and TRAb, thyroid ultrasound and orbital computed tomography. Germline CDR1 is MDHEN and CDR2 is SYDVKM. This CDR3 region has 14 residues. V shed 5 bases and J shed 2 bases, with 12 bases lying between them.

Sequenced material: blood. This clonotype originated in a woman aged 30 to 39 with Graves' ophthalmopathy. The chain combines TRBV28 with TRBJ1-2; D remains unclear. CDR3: CASSRLTTNYGYTF. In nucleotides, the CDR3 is TGTGCCAGCAGTCGACTCACGACGAACTATGGCTACACCTTC.